This T cell receptor beta chain originates from a study of T-cell memory formation after mild COVID-19. The wider study: TCR clusters showed largely donor specificity.

This clonotype appeared a few times. The 5'RACE method, run with constant-segment primers, produced TCR alpha and TCR beta cDNA libraries (carrying sample barcodes and UMIs). TCRdb reprocessed the 5' RACE reads via MiXCR and lists one record per CDR3 protein. The table has about 390,000 distinct CDR3 sequences, about a sixth seen once. This clonotype was obtained from a man aged 18 to 35 who had mild COVID-19 (a few samples of this study predate the infection). Cell type and time point are not known. The source material was PBMCs or a T cell subset sorted from them (not recorded which).

The CDR3 reads CSVEDLGGGAGYNEQFF. CDR3 nucleotides: TGCAGCGTTGAAGATCTGGGCGGGGGGGCCGGCTACAATGAGCAGTTCTTC. V is TRBV29-1 and J is TRBJ2-1, with 9 nucleotides matching TRBD2. This CDR3 comprises 17 residues. The ends lost 0 bases at V and 3 bases at J; junction bases unmatched: 9. CDR1 and CDR2 from the germline V gene are SQVTM and ANQGSEA.